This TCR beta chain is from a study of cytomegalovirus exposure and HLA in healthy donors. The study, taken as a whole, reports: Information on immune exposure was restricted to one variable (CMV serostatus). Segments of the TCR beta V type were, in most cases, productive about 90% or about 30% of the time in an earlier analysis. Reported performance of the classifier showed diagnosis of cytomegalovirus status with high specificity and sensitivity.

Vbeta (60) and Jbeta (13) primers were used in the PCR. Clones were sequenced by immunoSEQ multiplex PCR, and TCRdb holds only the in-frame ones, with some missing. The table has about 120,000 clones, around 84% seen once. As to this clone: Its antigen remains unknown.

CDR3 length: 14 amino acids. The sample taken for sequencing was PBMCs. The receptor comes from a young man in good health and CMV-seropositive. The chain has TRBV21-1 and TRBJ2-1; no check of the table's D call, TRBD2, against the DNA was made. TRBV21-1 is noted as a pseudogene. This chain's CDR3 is CASSTVAGRNEQFF. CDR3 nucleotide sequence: TGTGCCAGCAGCACCGTAGCGGGGAGGAATGAGCAGTTCTTC.